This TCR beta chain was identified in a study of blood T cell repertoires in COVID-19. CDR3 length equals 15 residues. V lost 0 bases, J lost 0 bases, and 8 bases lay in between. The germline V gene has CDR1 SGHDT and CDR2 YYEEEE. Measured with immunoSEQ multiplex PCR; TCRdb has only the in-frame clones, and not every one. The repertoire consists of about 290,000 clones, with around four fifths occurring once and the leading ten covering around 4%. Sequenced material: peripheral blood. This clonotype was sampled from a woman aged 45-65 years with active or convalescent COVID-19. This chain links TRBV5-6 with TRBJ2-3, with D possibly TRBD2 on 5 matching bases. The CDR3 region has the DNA TGTGCCAGCAGCTTGGGACTATCTAGCACAGATACGCAGTATTTT. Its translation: CASSLGLSSTDTQYF.